The clone carrying this T cell receptor (beta chain) has more than one count but fewer than ten. TCRdb re-derived calls from the 5' RACE reads in MiXCR, one entry per CDR3 protein. The sample consists of 200,000 to 300,000 distinct CDR3 sequences, 20% to 30% of them appearing once. The CDR3 has 12 residues. The V gene lost 2 bases and the J gene lost 11 bases, with 14 bases spanning the gap. Germline assignment: CDR1 DFQATT and CDR2 SNEGSKA (reference sequence). This entry comes from a study of CD8 T cells in ankylosing spondylitis. The sequence was obtained from a male donor with ankylosing spondylitis or in good health (not recorded which). Specimen: blood, either unsorted or a sorted T cell fraction (not recorded which). The rearrangement links TRBV20-1 to TRBJ2-3; no reliable D call. The CDR3 loop is CSARIPPREQYF. As DNA, the CDR3 is TGCAGTGCTAGAATCCCCCCTCGAGAGCAGTATTTT.